These T cell receptor beta chains were read from a single sample in a study of cytomegalovirus exposure and HLA in healthy donors. Profiling relied on immunoSEQ multiplex PCR, and the TCRdb table lists in-frame clones only, not all of them. This sample has 210,000 or so clones, with approximately 83% found just once. The sequencing input was PBMCs. All receptors derive from a woman aged 50 to 60 in good health and CMV-seropositive. Both conserved end residues are part of each CDR3. D genes are given only for firm matches. Some rows have no size entry. The others give once, few or many, or a class for an expanded clone.

TRBJ2-1 . TRBD2 TRBV28 TGTGCCAGCGGACTAGCGGGGGAAATCTCAGGGTACAATGAGCAGTTCTTC CASGLAGEISGYNEQFF
TRBJ1-2 . TRBD1 TRBV11-2 TGTGCCAGCAGCTCCGGGACAGGGGTAGGCTACACCTTC CASSSGTGVGYTF
TRBJ2-7 . TRBD2 TRBV7-9 TGTGCCAGCAGCTTAGGGGGGGGGAGCGCGGGGGGTTACGAGCAGTACTTC CASSLGGGSAGGYEQYF
TRBJ2-3 . TRBD2 TRBV4-1 TGCGCCAGCAGCCAAGTCTGGGGGACTACCACAGATACGCAGTATTTT CASSQVWGTTTDTQYF
TRBJ2-7 . . TRBV6-1 TGTGCCAGCAGTGAAAGGAGAGCCTCCTACGAGCAGTACTTC CASSERRASYEQYF
TRBJ1-5 few TRBD1 TRBV29-1 TGCAGCGTTGACCGAAAACCTCCGGGACAGATCAATCAGCCCCAGCATTTT CSVDRKPPGQINQPQHF
TRBJ2-1 . TRBD2 TRBV6-6 TGTGCCAGCAGTCCCCAAGAGCGGGGGACCTACAATGAGCAGTTCTTC CASSPQERGTYNEQFF
TRBJ2-5 . . TRBV5-8 TGTGCCAGCACCCCTAGGGAGACCCAGTACTTC CASTPRETQYF
TRBJ1-6 . TRBD1 TRBV7-9 TGTGCCAGCAGCAGCAGACAGGGGTATAATTCACCCCTCCACTTT CASSSRQGYNSPLHF
TRBJ2-3 . . TRBV28 TGTGCCAGCAGTTCTACTCGGGAAAACACAGATACGCAGTATTTT CASSSTRENTDTQYF
TRBJ2-7 . TRBD1 TRBV6-5 TGTGCCAGCAGCCGGGACAGGAACTCCTACGAGCAGTACTTC CASSRDRNSYEQYF
TRBJ1-2 . . TRBV6-4 TGTGCCAGCAGTGCAGGGGTTTTCCATGGCTACACCTTC CASSAGVFHGYTF
TRBJ2-7 . TRBD2 TRBV10-2 TGCGCCAGCAGTGCCGGGACTAGCGGTACCTACGAGCAGTACTTC CASSAGTSGTYEQYF